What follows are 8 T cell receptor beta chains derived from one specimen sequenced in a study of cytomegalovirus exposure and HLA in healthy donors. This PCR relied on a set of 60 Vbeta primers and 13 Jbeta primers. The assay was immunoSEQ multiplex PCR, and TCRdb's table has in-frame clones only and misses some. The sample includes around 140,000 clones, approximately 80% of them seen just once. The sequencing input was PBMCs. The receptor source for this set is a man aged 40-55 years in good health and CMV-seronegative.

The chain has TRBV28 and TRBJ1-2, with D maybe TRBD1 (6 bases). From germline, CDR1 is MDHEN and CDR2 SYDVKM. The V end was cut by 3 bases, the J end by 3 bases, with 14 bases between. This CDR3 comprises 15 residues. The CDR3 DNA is TGTGCCAGCAGTTTGGACCAGGGGCTCGACTATGGCTACACCTTC. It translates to CASSLDQGLDYGYTF.

The CDR3 here is CASSDSQGGVYGYTF. The DNA for the CDR3 is TGTGCCAGCAGTGACTCGCAGGGCGGCGTCTATGGCTACACCTTC. The V call is TRBV6-4, the J call TRBJ1-2; D is possibly TRBD1 (5 bases). This CDR3 comprises 15 residues. Germline CDR1 and CDR2: MRHNA and SNTAGT. The germline V and J ends were trimmed by 0 bases and 4 bases, with 12 bases remaining between them.

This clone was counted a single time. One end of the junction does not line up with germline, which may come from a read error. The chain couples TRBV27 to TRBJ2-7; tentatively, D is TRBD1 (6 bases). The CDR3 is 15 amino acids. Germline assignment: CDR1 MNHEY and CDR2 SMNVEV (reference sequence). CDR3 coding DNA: TGTGCCAGCCGTTTCGGCAGGGTCCAGGGGTACGAGCAGTACTTC. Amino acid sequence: CASRFGRVQGYEQYF.

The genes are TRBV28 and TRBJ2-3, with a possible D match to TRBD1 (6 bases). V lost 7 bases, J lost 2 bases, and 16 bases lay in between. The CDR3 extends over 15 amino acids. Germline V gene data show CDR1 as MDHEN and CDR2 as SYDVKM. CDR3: CASKPPGHLTDTQYF. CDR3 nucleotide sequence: TGTGCCAGCAAGCCGCCGGGACACCTCACAGATACGCAGTATTTT.

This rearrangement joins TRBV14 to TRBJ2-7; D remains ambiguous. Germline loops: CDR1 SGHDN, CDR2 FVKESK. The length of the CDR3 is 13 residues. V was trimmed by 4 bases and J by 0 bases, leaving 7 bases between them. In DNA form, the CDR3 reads TGTGCCAGCAGCCTTAGATACTCCTACGAGCAGTACTTC. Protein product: CASSLRYSYEQYF.

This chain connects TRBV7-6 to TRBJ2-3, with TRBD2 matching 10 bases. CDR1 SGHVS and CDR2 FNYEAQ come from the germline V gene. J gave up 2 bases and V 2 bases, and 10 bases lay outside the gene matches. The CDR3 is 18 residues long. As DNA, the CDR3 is TGTGCCAGCAGCTTAACAGCGGGAGGGCCGGGGATCACAGATACGCAGTATTTT. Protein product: CASSLTAGGPGITDTQYF.

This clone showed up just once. The CDR3 is CASSSRGMDTQYF. CDR3 nucleotide sequence: TGTGCCAGCAGTTCCAGGGGCATGGATACGCAGTATTTT. V is TRBV28 and J is TRBJ2-3; a possible D gene is TRBD1 (6 bases). Trimming stripped 4 bases from V and 6 bases from J, with 11 bases between. The CDR3 spans 13 residues. Germline assignment: CDR1 MDHEN and CDR2 SYDVKM.

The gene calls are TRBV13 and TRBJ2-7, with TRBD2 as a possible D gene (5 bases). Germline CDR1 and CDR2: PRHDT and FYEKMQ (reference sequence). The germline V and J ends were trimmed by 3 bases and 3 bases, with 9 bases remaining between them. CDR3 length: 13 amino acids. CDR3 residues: CASSFGGLYEQYF. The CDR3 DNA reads TGTGCCAGCAGCTTTGGAGGTCTCTACGAGCAGTACTTC. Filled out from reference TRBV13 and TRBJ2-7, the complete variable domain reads AAGVIQSPRHLIKEKRETATLKCYPIPRHDTVYWYQQGPGQDPQFLISFYEKMQSDKGSIPDRFSAQQFSDYHSELNMSSLELGDSALYFCASSFGGLYEQYFGPGTRLTVT.